The rows below give T cell receptor beta chains drawn from one sample of a study of T cell repertoires in cytomegalovirus infection. The antigens of these receptors remain unknown. TCRdb processed the reads anew with MiXCR; each CDR3 protein has one entry. The sample carries about 220,000 distinct CDR3 sequences, around two fifths recorded once. Here the sequenced sample was CD8+ T cells from cultured PBMCs, taken from culture after CMV antigen stimulation. Source of these receptors: a human donor in good health (CMV status not recorded). Some clones in this sample may be carry-over from other donors' samples. The CDR3 runs from the conserved cysteine through the conserved F or W. A D gene is named only where the DNA matches it firmly. Some rows mark clone size as missing; the rest say once, few, many or name a class of expanded clone.

d_gene	v_gene	abundance	j_gene	CDR3aa	CDR3nt
TRBD1	TRBV11-2	-	TRBJ1-1	CASSLGAGQGTEAFF	TGTGCCAGCAGCTTAGGGGCCGGACAGGGGACTGAAGCTTTCTTT
-	TRBV27	once	TRBJ1-1	CAARTGNTEAFF	TGTGCCGCACGAACAGGGAACACTGAAGCTTTCTTT
-	TRBV28	few	TRBJ2-1	CASSSPRSLESFNEQFF	TGTGCCAGCAGTTCCCCCCGATCGCTAGAAAGTTTCAATGAGCAGTTCTTC
-	TRBV15	-	TRBJ2-2	CATSRSRVTGELFF	TGTGCCACCAGCAGGAGTCGGGTCACCGGGGAGCTGTTTTTT
-	TRBV20-1	few	TRBJ2-7	CSARLDVSYEQYF	TGCAGTGCTCGCCTGGACGTCTCCTACGAGCAGTACTTC
TRBD1	TRBV2	few	TRBJ2-1	CASRAGTGSYNEQFF	TGTGCCAGCAGGGCCGGGACAGGCTCCTACAATGAGCAGTTCTTC
-	TRBV7-9	few	TRBJ2-7	CASSLKVNEQYF	TGTGCCAGCAGCTTAAAAGTCAACGAGCAGTACTTC
TRBD2	TRBV6-5	-	TRBJ2-1	CASGTGTSYEQFF	TGTGCCAGCGGGACCGGGACTAGCTATGAGCAGTTCTTC
-	TRBV7-8	few	TRBJ1-1	CASSPMGAGYTEAFF	TGTGCCAGCAGCCCTATGGGAGCAGGCTACACTGAAGCTTTCTTT
-	TRBV7-6	few	TRBJ1-1	CASSLEEGRNTEAFF	TGTGCCAGCAGCTTAGAAGAGGGTCGGAACACTGAAGCTTTCTTT
TRBD1	TRBV4-1	-	TRBJ1-5	CASSQEPTGGIGPQHF	TGTGCCAGCAGCCAAGAACCGACAGGGGGTATCGGGCCCCAGCATTTT
-	TRBV7-3	many	TRBJ2-1	CASSPFQGYNEQFF	TGTGCCAGCAGCCCTTTTCAGGGCTACAATGAGCAGTTCTTC
TRBD1	TRBV7-6	-	TRBJ2-7	CASSDRQGAYEQYF	TGTGCCAGCAGCGATAGACAGGGGGCCTACGAGCAGTACTTC
-	TRBV27	once	TRBJ1-6	CASTQDRSSPLHF	TGTGCCAGCACCCAAGACAGGTCTTCACCCCTCCACTTT
-	TRBV9	-	TRBJ1-1	CASSAPNTEAFF	TGTGCCAGCAGCGCCCCGAACACTGAAGCTTTCTTT
TRBD2	TRBV2	-	TRBJ2-3	CASRGLAGYTDTQYF	TGTGCCAGCAGGGGACTAGCGGGGTACACAGATACGCAGTATTTT
-	TRBV11-2	few	TRBJ1-6	CASRDRDNSPLHF	TGTGCCAGCAGAGACCGAGATAATTCACCCCTCCACTTT
TRBD1	TRBV7-6	few	TRBJ2-5	CASSPGTGYQETQYF	TGTGCCAGCAGCCCCGGGACAGGGTACCAAGAGACCCAGTACTTC
-	TRBV12-3/TRBV12-4	few	TRBJ1-1	CASSFLGTEAFF	TGTGCCAGCAGTTTTTTGGGAACTGAAGCTTTCTTT
TRBD1	TRBV2	-	TRBJ2-2	CASSERGTGPTGELFF	TGTGCCAGCAGTGAAAGGGGGACAGGGCCCACCGGGGAGCTGTTTTTT
TRBD2	TRBV7-8	many	TRBJ2-2	CASSHPVSGSVTGELFF	TGTGCCAGCAGCCACCCGGTTAGCGGGAGCGTCACCGGGGAGCTGTTTTTT
TRBD1	TRBV15	-	TRBJ1-5	CATSRFGQGNQPQHF	TGTGCCACCAGCAGATTCGGACAGGGCAATCAGCCCCAGCATTTT
TRBD2	TRBV7-2	-	TRBJ2-7	CASSAAGEEQYF	TGTGCCAGCAGCGCCGCGGGGGAAGAGCAGTACTTC
TRBD2	TRBV7-3	few	TRBJ2-1	CASSLTGTSVRYNEQFF	TGTGCCAGCAGCTTAACGGGTACTAGCGTCAGGTACAATGAGCAGTTCTTC
-	TRBV6-6	-	TRBJ2-1	CASSYFWPPGNEQFF	TGTGCCAGCAGTTACTTTTGGCCACCGGGGAATGAGCAGTTCTTC
-	TRBV6-1	-	TRBJ2-5	CASSEELGLPQETQYF	TGTGCCAGCAGTGAAGAATTGGGACTGCCGCAAGAGACCCAGTACTTC
-	TRBV5-6	-	TRBJ1-1	CASSLQHTEAFF	TGTGCCAGCAGCTTACAGCACACTGAAGCTTTCTTT
TRBD1	TRBV27	-	TRBJ1-2	CASRPPGQGRDGYTF	TGTGCCAGCAGACCACCGGGACAGGGTCGCGATGGCTACACCTTC
-	TRBV7-6	many	TRBJ1-4	CASTSGGDPPEKLFF	TGTGCCAGCACCTCGGGCGGAGACCCTCCTGAAAAACTGTTTTTT
TRBD2	TRBV7-3	few	TRBJ2-1	CASSLTGTSLGEQFF	TGTGCCAGCAGCTTAACAGGGACTAGCTTGGGTGAGCAGTTCTTC
-	TRBV11-1	-	TRBJ2-7	CASSPGGAGPTYEQYF	TGTGCCAGCAGCCCTGGGGGTGCGGGCCCTACCTACGAGCAGTACTTC
TRBD1	TRBV7-6	-	TRBJ2-7	CASSLARTGKTYEQYF	TGTGCCAGCAGCTTAGCGCGGACAGGGAAAACCTACGAGCAGTACTTC
-	TRBV6-5	-	TRBJ2-7	CASGVSYEQYF	TGTGCCAGCGGAGTTTCCTACGAGCAGTACTTC
TRBD2	TRBV12-3/TRBV12-4	-	TRBJ2-3	CASSFGLAVTDTQYF	TGTGCCAGCAGTTTTGGGCTAGCGGTTACAGATACGCAGTATTTT
-	TRBV7-4	-	TRBJ2-7	CASSLLGGGYEQYF	TGTGCCAGCAGCTTGTTGGGAGGAGGCTACGAGCAGTACTTC
TRBD1	TRBV4-1	-	TRBJ1-1	CASSQKGQLNTEAFF	TGCGCCAGCAGCCAGAAGGGACAGCTAAACACTGAAGCTTTCTTT
TRBD2	TRBV11-3	-	TRBJ2-2	CASSPRLAGGLGTGELFF	TGTGCCAGCAGCCCCCGACTAGCGGGAGGGCTGGGCACCGGGGAGCTGTTTTTT
TRBD2	TRBV6-6	many	TRBJ2-1	CASRPLAGIGDEQFF	TGTGCCAGCAGACCCCTAGCGGGAATAGGTGATGAGCAGTTCTTC
-	TRBV28	-	TRBJ2-1	CASSPTPGGNEQFF	TGTGCCAGCAGCCCCACCCCCGGGGGCAATGAGCAGTTCTTC
-	TRBV4-3	-	TRBJ2-1	CASRPTADNEQFF	TGCGCCAGCAGACCGACAGCGGACAATGAGCAGTTCTTC
TRBD1	TRBV29-1	-	TRBJ2-7	CSVEDRQGRSYEQYF	TGCAGCGTTGAAGACCGACAGGGACGCTCCTACGAGCAGTACTTC